These 4 T cell receptor beta chains originate from one sample sequenced in a study of T cells after yellow fever vaccination (dated by TCRdb to the late 2010s). The label giving this sample's treatment or condition can be read as: live attenuated yellow fever vaccine strain. The protocol used for the library was 5' RACE. Sequencer: Illumina NovaSeq 6000. TCRdb itself trimmed the public reads at Q25 with fastp, ran MiXCR and retained productive beta chains. Entries that share a CDR3 protein sequence are merged under the most common genes and DNA. For this sample there are 250,000 to 300,000 distinct CDR3 sequences; over 4.5% appear just once. Of the sample, 2.5% to 4% falls within the top ten clones. The sample in question was CD4+ T cells sorted from PBMCs, obtained on the day of the yellow fever booster vaccination. The receptors here all came from a young man who received the YFV17D yellow fever vaccine.

This clonotype was picked up many times. The chain carries TRBV5-1 and TRBJ2-5; D uncertain. The CDR3 is made up of 15 amino acids. Trimming pared 1 base from V and 0 bases from J, leaving 10 bases between. In germline, CDR1 is SGHRS, CDR2 YFSETQ. CDR3 residues: CASSLIGWNQETQYF. The DNA for the CDR3 is TGCGCCAGCAGCTTGATAGGGTGGAACCAAGAGACCCAGTACTTC.

This clonotype has more than one count but fewer than ten. The rearrangement uses TRBV20-1 and TRBJ1-5; TRBD1 matches at 8 bases. V was clipped by 1 base and J by 6 bases; unmatched bases: 5. There are 14 residues in the CDR3. Germline lookup yields CDR1 DFQATT and CDR2 SNEGSKA (reference sequence). CDR3 in DNA: TGCAGTGCTAGAGGCACAGGGGGAGGTCAGCCCCAGCATTTT. Protein: CSARGTGGGQPQHF.

This clonotype was counted a few times. The chain joins TRBV3-1 to TRBJ2-5; TRBD2 aligns across 12 bases. Losses at the gene ends were 5 bases for V and 5 bases for J; bases not matched to a gene: 6. CDR1 LGHDT and CDR2 YNNKEL come from the germline V gene (reference sequence). This CDR3 contains 15 residues. The CDR3 loop reads CASSGMLAGGETQYF. The CDR3 DNA sequence: TGTGCCAGCAGCGGGATGCTAGCGGGGGGGGAGACCCAGTACTTC.

This clonotype was counted many times. The rearrangement uses TRBV7-3 and TRBJ1-3; possible D gene TRBD1, 6 bases. V lost 6 bases and J 3 bases, leaving 9 bases between the germline ends. CDR3 length: 13 residues. Germline V gene lookup returns CDR1 SGHTA and CDR2 FQGTGA. In DNA, the CDR3 is TGTGCCAGCAGTCGAGGGGGTGGAAACACCATATATTTT. Amino acids: CASSRGGGNTIYF.